Presented here are 5 T cell receptor beta chains from one specimen sequenced in a study of glioma-infiltrating T cells. TCR alpha and beta CDR3 regions were amplified from RNA using iRepertoire nested multiplex PCR. A single record per CDR3 protein comes from TCRdb applying MiXCR to the multiplex PCR reads. The data hold 16,000 or so distinct CDR3 sequences, with roughly 64% observed a single time. Sequenced material: glioma tissue, nonneoplastic brain tissue, or PBMCs (not recorded which). The origin of the receptors is a human donor with low-grade glioma or glioblastoma, undergoing nonglioma brain surgery, or in good health (not recorded which).

This clonotype has a single count. This sequence joins TRBV6-1 and TRBJ1-1; D might be TRBD1 (5 bases). The CDR3 consists of 15 residues. Germline V gene lookup returns CDR1 MNHNS and CDR2 SASEGT. With 5 bases removed from V and 0 bases from J, the gap between germline ends came to 13 bases. The CDR3 nucleotides read TGTGCCAGCAGTCCTGGGCGGGGGGTGAACACTGAAGCTTTCTTT. Protein product: CASSPGRGVNTEAFF.

This clonotype was counted a few times. The V gene is TRBV20-1, the J gene TRBJ1-1; D ambiguous. This CDR3 comprises 14 residues. V was cut by 5 bases and J by 0 bases, with 13 bases left in between. Germline assignment: CDR1 DFQATT and CDR2 SNEGSKA (reference sequence). The DNA for the CDR3 is TGCAGTGCTGCACCTAGGACCTTGAACACTGAAGCTTTCTTT. Protein product: CSAAPRTLNTEAFF.

This clonotype is labeled as medium-sized (0.01 to 0.1%). J is TRBJ2-1 and V is TRBV28; D remains unclear. The V gene lost 8 bases and the J gene lost 0 bases, with 11 bases spanning the gap. Per germline, CDR1 MDHEN and CDR2 SYDVKM. There are 14 residues in the CDR3. In nucleotides, the CDR3 is TGTGCCAGCTGTACTCCTTACTCCTACAATGAGCAGTTCTTC. Translated: CASCTPYSYNEQFF.

The chain joins TRBV11-2 to TRBJ2-3; no clear D. CDR1 and CDR2 from the germline V gene are SGHAT and FQNNGV. The CDR3 runs to 12 residues. V lost 2 bases and J lost 4, with 4 bases in between. DNA for the CDR3: TGTGCCAGCAGCTTAAGGCCAGATACGCAGTATTTT. The encoded protein is CASSLRPDTQYF.

To note about this clonotype: A much larger clonotype is one base distant, so this may be a read error. This chain uses TRBV3-1 with TRBJ2-1; tentative D call: TRBD1 (5 bases). This CDR3 spans 15 amino acids. CDR1 is LGHDT and CDR2 is YNNKEL in the germline V gene (reference sequence). The V end was cut by 11 bases, the J end by 3 bases, with 20 bases between. CDR3 sequence reads: CAGTQGATRYNEQFF. In nucleotides, the CDR3 is TGTGCCGGCACCCAAGGGGCCACCCGCTACAATGAGCAGTTCTTC.